The clone carrying this TCR beta chain showed up many times. This sample was taken from a study of neurological immune-mediated disorders. TCRdb fed the 5' RACE reads into MiXCR, producing one record per CDR3 protein. The sample includes 30,000 to 45,000 distinct CDR3 sequences, around 4.8% seen only once; the top ten take about 9%. Germline V CDR1 and CDR2: SGHTA, FQGNSA. The length of the CDR3 is 14 residues. The V gene lost 1 base and the J gene lost 5 bases, with 6 bases spanning the gap. J is TRBJ1-6 and V is TRBV7-2; D gene unclear. Specimen: CD4+ T cells from blood. The receptor was derived from a man aged 18 to 29 in good health. The CDR3 DNA sequence: TGTGCCAGCAGCTTAGTAAGAGATAATTCACCCCTCCACTTT. It codes for CASSLVRDNSPLHF.